This T cell receptor beta chain was identified in a study of blood T cell repertoires in COVID-19. About the study: Samples came from the United States, Italy and Spain, spanning acute and convalescent COVID-19. T cells, B-cell-depleted T cells, or PBMCs provided the cDNA or gDNA that served as material.

This table comes from immunoSEQ multiplex PCR, and its TCRdb copy is limited to in-frame clones, with some not included. The data show about 320,000 clones, 85% seen once. V dropped 10 bases and J dropped 7; count of bases not matched to a gene: 11. Germline V lookup: CDR1 SGHTA, CDR2 FQGNSA. The CDR3 is 14 amino acids. The clonotype originates from a woman under 40 who had been exposed to COVID-19. The sequenced sample consisted of PBMCs or T cells enriched from blood (not recorded which). This sequence joins TRBV7-2 and TRBJ2-1; 9 bases align to TRBD2. The DNA of the CDR3 is TGTGCCACCCTAGCCCGCGGGGGGGTTAATGAGCAGTTCTTC. Protein product: CATLARGGVNEQFF.